Listed below are T cell receptor beta chains from one sample, sequenced in a study of T cell responses to AZD1222 COVID-19 vaccine. The method was immunoSEQ multiplex PCR; TCRdb's version includes in-frame clones alone and lacks a portion of them. This table has some 55,000 clones, approximately 88% appearing once. The source was peripheral blood, collected on day 0 of AZD1222 vaccination. The receptors were gathered from an adult in good health. CDR3s include the opening cysteine and the closing phenylalanine or tryptophan. Fields, in order: clone size, D gene, J gene, V gene, CDR3 DNA, CDR3 protein. The D gene is left open where the match is weak. Not all rows give a size; the values are once, few, many and, for expanded clones, a class.

clone size: .; D gene: .; J gene: TRBJ1-3; V gene: TRBV25-1; CDR3 DNA: TGTGCCAGCTCCCTCTCTGGAAACACCATATATTTT; CDR3 protein: CASSLSGNTIYF
clone size: .; D gene: TRBD2; J gene: TRBJ2-7; V gene: TRBV7-9; CDR3 DNA: TGTGCCAGCAGCCCCCCGGGTGGCGGGAGGAACGAGCAGTACTTC; CDR3 protein: CASSPPGGGRNEQYF
clone size: .; D gene: TRBD1; J gene: TRBJ1-2; V gene: TRBV27; CDR3 DNA: TGTGCCAGCAGTTCGGACAGGGTCCCTGGCTACACCTTC; CDR3 protein: CASSSDRVPGYTF
clone size: .; D gene: .; J gene: TRBJ1-5; V gene: TRBV18; CDR3 DNA: TGTGCCAGCTCACCAGACTACAGTAATAGCAATCAGCCCCAGCATTTT; CDR3 protein: CASSPDYSNSNQPQHF
clone size: .; D gene: TRBD1; J gene: TRBJ2-2; V gene: TRBV2; CDR3 DNA: TGTGCCAGCATCCGGACAGGGGGGCCCGGGGAGCTGTTTTTT; CDR3 protein: CASIRTGGPGELFF
clone size: .; D gene: TRBD1; J gene: TRBJ1-6; V gene: TRBV3-1/TRBV3-2; CDR3 DNA: TGTGCCAGCAGCCTACACAGGGGATGGGATTCACCCCTCCACTTT; CDR3 protein: CASSLHRGWDSPLHF
clone size: .; D gene: .; J gene: TRBJ2-7; V gene: TRBV10-2; CDR3 DNA: TGCGCCAGCAGTGAGACAACCTACGAGCAGTACTTC; CDR3 protein: CASSETTYEQYF
clone size: .; D gene: TRBD2; J gene: TRBJ2-2; V gene: TRBV18; CDR3 DNA: TGTGCCAGCTCACCCCTCCCCGGGACTAGCGGGATCGCCGGGGAGCTGTTTTTT; CDR3 protein: CASSPLPGTSGIAGELFF
clone size: .; D gene: TRBD1; J gene: TRBJ1-1; V gene: TRBV29-1; CDR3 DNA: TGCAGCGTTGAAAAAGGACAGGGGGTCGAAGCTTTCTTT; CDR3 protein: CSVEKGQGVEAFF
clone size: .; D gene: TRBD1; J gene: TRBJ1-5; V gene: TRBV2; CDR3 DNA: TGTGCCAGCAGAGTGACAGGGGATCAGCCCCAGCATTTT; CDR3 protein: CASRVTGDQPQHF
clone size: once; D gene: .; J gene: TRBJ1-2; V gene: TRBV6-5; CDR3 DNA: TGTGCCAGCAGTCCGGGACTCCGAGGGGGCTACACCTTC; CDR3 protein: CASSPGLRGGYTF
clone size: .; D gene: TRBD2; J gene: TRBJ2-5; V gene: TRBV9; CDR3 DNA: TGTGCCAGCAGCGTAAATCCAGGGAGGGGAGAGACCCAGTACTTC; CDR3 protein: CASSVNPGRGETQYF
clone size: once; D gene: .; J gene: TRBJ2-2; V gene: TRBV19; CDR3 DNA: TGTGCCAGTAGGGGCGGGCGAAACACCGGGGAGCTGTTTTTT; CDR3 protein: CASRGGRNTGELFF
clone size: .; D gene: .; J gene: TRBJ2-2; V gene: TRBV24-1; CDR3 DNA: TGTGCCACCAGTGACCGGTTTGAGGGGCCGAACACCGGGGAGCTGTTTTTT; CDR3 protein: CATSDRFEGPNTGELFF
clone size: .; D gene: .; J gene: TRBJ2-7; V gene: TRBV11-3; CDR3 DNA: TGTGCCAGCAGCTTAAAAGAGTGGTACGAGCAGTACTTC; CDR3 protein: CASSLKEWYEQYF